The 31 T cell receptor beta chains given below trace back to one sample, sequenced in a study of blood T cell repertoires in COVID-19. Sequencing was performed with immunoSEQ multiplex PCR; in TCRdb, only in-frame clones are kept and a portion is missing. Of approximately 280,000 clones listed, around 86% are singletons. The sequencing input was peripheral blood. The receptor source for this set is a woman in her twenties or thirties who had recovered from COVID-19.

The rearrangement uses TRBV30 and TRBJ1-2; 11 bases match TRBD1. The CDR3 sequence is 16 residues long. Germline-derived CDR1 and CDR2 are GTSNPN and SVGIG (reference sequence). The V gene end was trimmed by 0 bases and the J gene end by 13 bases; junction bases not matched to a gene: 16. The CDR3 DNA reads TGTGCCTGGAGTGTACGTTCATTGGGACAGGGGGTCCGAGGCACCTTC. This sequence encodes CAWSVRSLGQGVRGTF.

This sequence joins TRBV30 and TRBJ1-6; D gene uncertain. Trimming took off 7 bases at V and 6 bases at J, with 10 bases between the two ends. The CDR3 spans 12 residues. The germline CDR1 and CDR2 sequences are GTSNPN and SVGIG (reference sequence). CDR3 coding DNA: TGTGCCTCCGAGAGAGTTAATTCACCCCTCCACTTT. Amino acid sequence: CASERVNSPLHF. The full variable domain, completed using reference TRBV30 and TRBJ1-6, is SQTIHQWPATLVQPVGSPLSLECTVEGTSNPNLYWYRQAAGRGLQLLFYSVGIGQISSEVPQNLSASRPQDRQFILSSKKLLLSDSGFYLCASERVNSPLHFGNGTRLTVT.

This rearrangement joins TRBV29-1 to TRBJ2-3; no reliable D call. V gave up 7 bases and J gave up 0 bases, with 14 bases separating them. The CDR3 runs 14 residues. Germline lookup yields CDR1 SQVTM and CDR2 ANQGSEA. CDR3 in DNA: TGCAGCGGGATATCGCAGACTAGCACAGATACGCAGTATTTT. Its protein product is CSGISQTSTDTQYF.

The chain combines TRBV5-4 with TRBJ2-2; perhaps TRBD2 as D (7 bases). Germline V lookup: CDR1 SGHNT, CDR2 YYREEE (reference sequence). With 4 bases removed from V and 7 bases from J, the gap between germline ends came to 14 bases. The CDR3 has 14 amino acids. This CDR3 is CASSTRGAGGELFF. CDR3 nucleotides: TGTGCCAGCAGCACCCGGGGGGCCGGCGGGGAGCTGTTTTTT.

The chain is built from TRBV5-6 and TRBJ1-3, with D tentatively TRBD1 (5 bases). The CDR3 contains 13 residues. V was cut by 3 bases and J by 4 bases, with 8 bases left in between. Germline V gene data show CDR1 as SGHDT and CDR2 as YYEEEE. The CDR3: CASSWGSGNTIYF. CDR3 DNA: TGTGCCAGCAGCTGGGGCTCCGGAAACACCATATATTTT. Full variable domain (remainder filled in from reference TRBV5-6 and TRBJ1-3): DAGVTQSPTHLIKTRGQQVTLRCSPKSGHDTVSWYQQALGQGPQFIFQYYEEEERQRGNFPDRFSGHQFPNYSSELNVNALLLGDSALYLCASSWGSGNTIYFGEGSWLTVV.

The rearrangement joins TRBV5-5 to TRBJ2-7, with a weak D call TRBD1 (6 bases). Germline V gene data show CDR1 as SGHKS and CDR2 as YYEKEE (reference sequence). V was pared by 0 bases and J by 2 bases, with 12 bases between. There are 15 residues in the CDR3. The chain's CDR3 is CASSLAGTQAYEQYF. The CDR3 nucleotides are TGTGCCAGCAGCTTGGCCGGGACACAAGCCTACGAGCAGTACTTC.

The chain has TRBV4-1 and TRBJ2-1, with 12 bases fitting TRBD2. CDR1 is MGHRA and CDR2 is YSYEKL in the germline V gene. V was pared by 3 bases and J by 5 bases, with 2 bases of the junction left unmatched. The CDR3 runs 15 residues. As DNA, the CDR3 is TGCGCCAGCAGCCAGACTAGCGGGAGAAACAATGAGCAGTTCTTC. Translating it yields CASSQTSGRNNEQFF.

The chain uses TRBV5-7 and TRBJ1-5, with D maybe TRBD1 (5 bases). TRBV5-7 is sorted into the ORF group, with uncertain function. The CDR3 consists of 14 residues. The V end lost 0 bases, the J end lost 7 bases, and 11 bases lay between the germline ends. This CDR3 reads CASSLGGEDQPQHF. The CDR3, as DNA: TGTGCCAGCAGCTTGGGAGGGGAGGACCAGCCCCAGCATTTT.

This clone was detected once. In DNA form, the CDR3 reads TGTGCCTGGCGTAGCAGCCAAGAGACCCAGTACTTC. It specifies CAWRSSQETQYF. V usage is TRBV30 and J usage is TRBJ2-5; D remains unclear. With 5 bases removed from V and 1 base from J, the gap between germline ends came to 8 bases. This CDR3 is built from 12 residues. Germline loops: CDR1 GTSNPN, CDR2 SVGIG (reference sequence). Filled out from reference TRBV30 and TRBJ2-5, the complete variable domain reads SQTIHQWPATLVQPVGSPLSLECTVEGTSNPNLYWYRQAAGRGLQLLFYSVGIGQISSEVPQNLSASRPQDRQFILSSKKLLLSDSGFYLCAWRSSQETQYFGPGTRLLVL.

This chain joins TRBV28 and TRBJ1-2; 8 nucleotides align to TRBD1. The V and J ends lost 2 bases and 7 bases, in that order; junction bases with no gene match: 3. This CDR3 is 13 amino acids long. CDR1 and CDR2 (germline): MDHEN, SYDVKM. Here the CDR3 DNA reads TGTGCCAGCAGTTTACGGGACAGGTCTGGCTACACCTTC. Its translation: CASSLRDRSGYTF.

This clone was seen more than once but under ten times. The DNA of the CDR3 is TGTGCCAGCAGCGTAGGCCCAGGAGGGATCACTGAAGCTTTCTTT. As protein: CASSVGPGGITEAFF. The rearrangement joins TRBV9 to TRBJ1-1; D is undetermined. The CDR3 has 15 residues. V dropped 0 bases and J dropped 4 bases, with 13 bases sitting between them. Germline-derived CDR1 and CDR2 are SGDLS and YYNGEE.

The CDR3 DNA reads TGTGCCATCAGTGGGGGACTAGCGAACACAGATACGCAGTATTTT. Translated, it gives CAISGGLANTDTQYF. V usage is TRBV10-3 and J usage is TRBJ2-3; 10 bases are a match to TRBD2. Unmatched junction bases numbered 3, after V lost 4 bases and J lost 2 bases. Germline V lookup: CDR1 ENHRY, CDR2 SYGVKD. The CDR3 is 15 amino acids.

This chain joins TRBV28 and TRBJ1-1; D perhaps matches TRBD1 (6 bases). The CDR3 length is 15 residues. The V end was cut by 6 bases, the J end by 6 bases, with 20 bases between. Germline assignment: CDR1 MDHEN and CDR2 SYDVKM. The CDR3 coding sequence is TGTGCCAGCAGCCGAGCTCCGGGACATGACCCTGAAGCTTTCTTT. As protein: CASSRAPGHDPEAFF.

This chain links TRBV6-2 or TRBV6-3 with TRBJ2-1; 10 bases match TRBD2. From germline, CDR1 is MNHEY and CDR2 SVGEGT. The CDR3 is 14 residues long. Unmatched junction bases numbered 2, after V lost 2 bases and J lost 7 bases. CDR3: CASSYLTSGNEQFF. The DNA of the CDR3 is TGTGCCAGCAGTTACCTGACTAGCGGGAATGAGCAGTTCTTC.

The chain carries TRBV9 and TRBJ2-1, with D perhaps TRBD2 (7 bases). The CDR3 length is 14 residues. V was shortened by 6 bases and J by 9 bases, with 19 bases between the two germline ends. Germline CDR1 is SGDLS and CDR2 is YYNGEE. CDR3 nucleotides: TGTGCCAGCATCCGGGGAGGGGGAGAGGGTGAGCAGTTCTTC. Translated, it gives CASIRGGGEGEQFF.

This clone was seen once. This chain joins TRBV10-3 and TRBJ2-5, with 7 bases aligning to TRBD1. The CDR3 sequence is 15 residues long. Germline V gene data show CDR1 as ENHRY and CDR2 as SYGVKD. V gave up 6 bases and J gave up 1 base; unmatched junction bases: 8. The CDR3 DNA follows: TGTGCCATCAGCTCAAGACAGGGTCCCCAAGAGACCCAGTACTTC. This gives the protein CAISSRQGPQETQYF.

The CDR3 protein is CAWSVPFRLSVRYTEAFF. The CDR3 DNA reads TGTGCCTGGAGTGTACCTTTTCGGTTGTCGGTTAGATACACTGAAGCTTTCTTT. V is TRBV30 and J is TRBJ1-1; D is undetermined. This CDR3 is built from 18 residues. V gave up 0 bases and J gave up 3 bases, with 23 bases separating them. Germline V gene sequence: CDR1 GTSNPN, CDR2 SVGIG (reference sequence).

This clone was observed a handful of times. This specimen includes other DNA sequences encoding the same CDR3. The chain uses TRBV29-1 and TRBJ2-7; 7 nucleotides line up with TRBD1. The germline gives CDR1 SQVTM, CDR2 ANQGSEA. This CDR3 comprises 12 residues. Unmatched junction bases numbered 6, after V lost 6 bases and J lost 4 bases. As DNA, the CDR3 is TGCAGCGTGACCGGGACAGAATACGAGCAGTACTTC. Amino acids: CSVTGTEYEQYF.

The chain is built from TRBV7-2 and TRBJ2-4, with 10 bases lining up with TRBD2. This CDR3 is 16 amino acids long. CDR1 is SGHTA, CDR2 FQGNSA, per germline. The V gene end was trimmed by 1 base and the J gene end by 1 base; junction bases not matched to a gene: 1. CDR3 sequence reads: CASSLVSGGAKNIQYF. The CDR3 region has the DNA TGTGCCAGCAGCTTAGTTAGCGGGGGGGCCAAAAACATTCAGTACTTC.

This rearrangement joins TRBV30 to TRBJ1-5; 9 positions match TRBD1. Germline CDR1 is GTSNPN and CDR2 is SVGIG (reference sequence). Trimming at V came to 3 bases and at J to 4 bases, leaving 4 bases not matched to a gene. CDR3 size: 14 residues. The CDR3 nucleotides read TGTGCCTGGAGCGACGGACAGGGGAATCAGCCCCAGCATTTT. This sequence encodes CAWSDGQGNQPQHF.

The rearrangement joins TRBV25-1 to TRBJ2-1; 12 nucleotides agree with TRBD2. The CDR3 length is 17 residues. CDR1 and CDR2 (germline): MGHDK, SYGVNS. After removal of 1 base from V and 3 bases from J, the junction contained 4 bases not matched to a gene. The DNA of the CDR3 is TGTGCCAGCAGTGAATCCCGGACTAGCGGGGACTACAATGAGCAGTTCTTC. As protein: CASSESRTSGDYNEQFF.

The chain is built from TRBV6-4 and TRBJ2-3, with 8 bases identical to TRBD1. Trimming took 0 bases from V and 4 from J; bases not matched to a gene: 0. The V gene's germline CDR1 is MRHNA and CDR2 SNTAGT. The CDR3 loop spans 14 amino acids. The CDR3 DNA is TGTGCCAGCAGTGACTCACAGGGGGCAGATACGCAGTATTTT. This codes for CASSDSQGADTQYF.

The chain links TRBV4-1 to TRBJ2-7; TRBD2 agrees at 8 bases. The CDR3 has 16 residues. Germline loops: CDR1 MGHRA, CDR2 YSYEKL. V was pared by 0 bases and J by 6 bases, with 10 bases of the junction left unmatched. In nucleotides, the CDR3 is TGCGCCAGCAGCCAAGATCTAGGTAGCGGGGCAGTCGAGCAGTACTTC. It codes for CASSQDLGSGAVEQYF.

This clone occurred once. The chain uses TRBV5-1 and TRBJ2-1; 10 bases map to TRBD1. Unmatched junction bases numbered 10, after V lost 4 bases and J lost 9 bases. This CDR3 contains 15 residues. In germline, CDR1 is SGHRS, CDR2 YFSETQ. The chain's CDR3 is CASSTDRGKFSEQFF. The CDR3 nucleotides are TGCGCCAGCAGCACGGACAGGGGGAAGTTTAGTGAGCAGTTCTTC. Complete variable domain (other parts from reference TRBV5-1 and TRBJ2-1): KAGVTQTPRYLIKTRGQQVTLSCSPISGHRSVSWYQQTPGQGLQFLFEYFSETQRNKGNFPGRFSGRQFSNSRSEMNVSTLELGDSALYLCASSTDRGKFSEQFFGPGTRLTVL.

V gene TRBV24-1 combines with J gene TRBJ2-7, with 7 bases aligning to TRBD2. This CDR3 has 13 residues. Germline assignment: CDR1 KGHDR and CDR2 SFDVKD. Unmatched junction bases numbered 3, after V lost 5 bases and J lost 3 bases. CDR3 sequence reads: CATSGASGYEQYF. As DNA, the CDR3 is TGTGCCACCAGTGGGGCTAGCGGCTACGAGCAGTACTTC.

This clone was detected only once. The CDR3 nucleotides read TGTGCCAGCACCGGGACTAGCGTTGCAGATACGCAGTATTTT. Translated: CASTGTSVADTQYF. This chain connects TRBV2 to TRBJ2-3; 10 positions agree with TRBD2. V lost 7 bases, J lost 4 bases, and 5 bases stayed unmatched. The germline CDR1 and CDR2 sequences are SNHLY and FYNNEI. CDR3 length: 14 amino acids.

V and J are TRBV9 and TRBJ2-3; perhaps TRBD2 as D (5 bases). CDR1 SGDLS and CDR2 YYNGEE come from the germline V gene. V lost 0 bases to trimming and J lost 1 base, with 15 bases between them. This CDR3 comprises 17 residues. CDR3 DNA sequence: TGTGCCAGCAGCGTAGGGTACTCGGCGGGCGGCACAGATACGCAGTATTTT. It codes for CASSVGYSAGGTDTQYF.

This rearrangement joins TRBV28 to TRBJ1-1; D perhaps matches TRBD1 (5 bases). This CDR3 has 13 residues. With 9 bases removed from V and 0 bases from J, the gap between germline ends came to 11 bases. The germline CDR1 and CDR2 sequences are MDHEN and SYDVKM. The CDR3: CASRGQVNTEAFF. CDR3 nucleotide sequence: TGTGCCAGTCGCGGACAAGTGAACACTGAAGCTTTCTTT.

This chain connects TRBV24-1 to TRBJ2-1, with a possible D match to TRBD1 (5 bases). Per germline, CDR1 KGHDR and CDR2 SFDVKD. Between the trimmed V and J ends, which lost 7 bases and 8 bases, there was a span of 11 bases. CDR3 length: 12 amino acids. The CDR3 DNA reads TGTGCCACCAGCCTCGAGACAGATGAGCAGTTCTTC. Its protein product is CATSLETDEQFF.

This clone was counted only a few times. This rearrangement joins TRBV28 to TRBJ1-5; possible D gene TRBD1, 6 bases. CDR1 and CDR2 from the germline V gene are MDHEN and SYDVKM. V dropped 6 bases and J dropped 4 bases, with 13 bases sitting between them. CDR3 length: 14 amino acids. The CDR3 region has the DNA TGTGCCAGCAGATTAACGGACAGAAATCAGCCCCAGCATTTT. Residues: CASRLTDRNQPQHF.

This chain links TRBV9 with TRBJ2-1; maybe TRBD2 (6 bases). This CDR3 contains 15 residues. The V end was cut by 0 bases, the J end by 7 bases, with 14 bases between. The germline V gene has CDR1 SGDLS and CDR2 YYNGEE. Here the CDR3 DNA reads TGTGCCAGCAGCGTAGCAGCGGGTAGTAGTAATGAGCAGTTCTTC. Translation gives CASSVAAGSSNEQFF. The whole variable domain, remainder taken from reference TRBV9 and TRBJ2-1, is DSGVTQTPKHLITATGQRVTLRCSPRSGDLSVYWYQQSLDQGLQFLIQYYNGEERAKGNILERFSAQQFPDLHSELNLSSLELGDSALYFCASSVAAGSSNEQFFGPGTRLTVL.